This T cell receptor (beta chain) emerged from a study of PD-L1 blockade in urothelial cancer. The CDR3 contains 14 residues. CDR1 and CDR2 from the germline V gene are SGHVS and FQNEAQ. The ends were cut back, 1 base at V and 2 bases at J, with 8 bases in the middle. Only in-frame clones appear in the TCRdb table, and some are missing; sequencing was by immunoSEQ multiplex PCR. The sample lists under 100,000 clones, more than 75% occurring once. The rearrangement joins TRBV7-8 to TRBJ2-5; D possibly corresponds to TRBD1 (5 bases). This material consisted of PBMCs, taken around atezolizumab (anti-PD-L1) treatment. The receptor was derived from a man aged 65 to 85 with urothelial cancer. CDR3 protein: CASSLDRHQETQYF. CDR3 nucleotide sequence: TGTGCCAGCAGCTTAGACAGGCATCAAGAGACCCAGTACTTC.